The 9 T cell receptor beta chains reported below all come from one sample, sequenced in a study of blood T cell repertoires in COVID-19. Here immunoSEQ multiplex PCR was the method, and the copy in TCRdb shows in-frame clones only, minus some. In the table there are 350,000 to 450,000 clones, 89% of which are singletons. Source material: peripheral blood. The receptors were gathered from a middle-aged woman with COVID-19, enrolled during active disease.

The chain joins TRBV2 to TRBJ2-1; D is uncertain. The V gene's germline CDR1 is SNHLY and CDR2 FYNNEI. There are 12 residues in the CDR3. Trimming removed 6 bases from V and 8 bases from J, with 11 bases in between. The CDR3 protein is CASRENEDEQFF. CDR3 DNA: TGTGCCAGCAGGGAAAACGAGGATGAGCAGTTCTTC.

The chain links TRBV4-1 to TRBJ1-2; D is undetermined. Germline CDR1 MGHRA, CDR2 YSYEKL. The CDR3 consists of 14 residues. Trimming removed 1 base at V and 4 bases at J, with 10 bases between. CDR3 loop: CASSQASSVYGYTF. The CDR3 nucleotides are TGCGCCAGCAGCCAAGCGTCTTCTGTCTATGGCTACACCTTC.

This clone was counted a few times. The CDR3 DNA is TGTGCCAGCTCCTACGAGGGGACACGACAGACCTACGAGCAGTACTTC. It is translated as CASSYEGTRQTYEQYF. V usage is TRBV27 and J usage is TRBJ2-7; a possible D gene is TRBD1 (6 bases). The CDR3 spans 16 residues. The V gene's germline CDR1 is MNHEY and CDR2 SMNVEV (reference sequence). V shed 8 bases and J shed 2 bases, with 22 bases lying between them.

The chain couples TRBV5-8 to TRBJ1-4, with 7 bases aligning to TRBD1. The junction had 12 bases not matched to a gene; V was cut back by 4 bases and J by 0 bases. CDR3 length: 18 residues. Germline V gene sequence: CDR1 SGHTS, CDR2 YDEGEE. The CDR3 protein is CASSEVAGTVATNEKLFF. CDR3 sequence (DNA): TGTGCCAGCAGCGAAGTGGCCGGGACAGTTGCAACTAATGAAAAACTGTTTTTT.

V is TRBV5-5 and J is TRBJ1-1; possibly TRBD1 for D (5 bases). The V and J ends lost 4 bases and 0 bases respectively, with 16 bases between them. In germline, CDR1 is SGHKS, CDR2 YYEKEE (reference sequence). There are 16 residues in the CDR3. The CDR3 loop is CASSRDGRIMNTEAFF. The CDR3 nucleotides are TGTGCCAGCAGCCGGGACGGGAGAATAATGAACACTGAAGCTTTCTTT.

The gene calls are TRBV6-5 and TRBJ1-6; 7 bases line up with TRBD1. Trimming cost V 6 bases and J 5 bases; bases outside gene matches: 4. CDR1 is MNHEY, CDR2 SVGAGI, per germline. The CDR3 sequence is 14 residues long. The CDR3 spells CASRRQGDNSPLHF. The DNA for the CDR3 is TGTGCCAGCAGGAGACAGGGCGATAATTCACCCCTCCACTTT.

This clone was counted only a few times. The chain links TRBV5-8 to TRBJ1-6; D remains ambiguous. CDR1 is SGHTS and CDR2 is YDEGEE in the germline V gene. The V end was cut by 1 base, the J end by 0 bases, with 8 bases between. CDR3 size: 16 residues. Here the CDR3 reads CASSLPRSSYNSPLHF. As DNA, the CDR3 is TGTGCCAGCAGCTTGCCCCGGAGCTCCTATAATTCACCCCTCCACTTT.

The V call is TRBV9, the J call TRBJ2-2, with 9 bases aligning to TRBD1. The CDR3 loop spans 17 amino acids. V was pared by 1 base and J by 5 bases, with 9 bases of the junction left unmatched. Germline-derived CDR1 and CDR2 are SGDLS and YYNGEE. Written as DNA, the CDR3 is TGTGCCAGCAGCGTATACGAGGGACAGGGTAGGACCGGGGAGCTGTTTTTT. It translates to CASSVYEGQGRTGELFF.

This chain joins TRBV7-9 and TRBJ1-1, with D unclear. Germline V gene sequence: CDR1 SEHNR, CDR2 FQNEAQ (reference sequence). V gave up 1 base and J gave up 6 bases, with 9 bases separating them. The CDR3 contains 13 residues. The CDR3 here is CASSLEVEAEAFF. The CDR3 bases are TGTGCCAGCAGCTTAGAGGTTGAGGCTGAAGCTTTCTTT.